The 27 T cell receptor beta chains listed next were all sequenced from one sample in a study of blood T cell repertoires in COVID-19. The protocol was immunoSEQ multiplex PCR, while the TCRdb copy is restricted to in-frame clones and leaves out a portion. The table includes 250,000 or so clones, 86% detected once. Sequenced material: PBMCs or T cells enriched from blood (not recorded which). Every receptor here comes from a woman between 50 and 59 years old who had recovered from COVID-19.

CDR3 sequence: CASSFPANYGYTF. CDR3 coding DNA: TGTGCCAGCAGCTTTCCAGCGAACTATGGCTACACCTTC. This rearrangement joins TRBV11-3 to TRBJ1-2; D not certain. This CDR3 has 13 residues. CDR1 SGHNT and CDR2 YENEEA come from the germline V gene. The V end was cut by 3 bases, the J end by 2 bases, with 7 bases between.

The chain uses TRBV7-2 and TRBJ2-3; D remains ambiguous. Trimming took off 0 bases at V and 2 bases at J, with 9 bases between the two ends. The CDR3 loop spans 15 amino acids. From germline, CDR1 is SGHTA and CDR2 FQGNSA. The CDR3 sequence is CASSLAHALTDTQYF. Written as DNA, the CDR3 is TGTGCCAGCAGCTTAGCCCACGCACTCACAGATACGCAGTATTTT.

V usage is TRBV7-2 and J usage is TRBJ2-7, with 10 positions matching TRBD2. This CDR3 region has 15 residues. Germline CDR1 and CDR2: SGHTA and FQGNSA. J lost 6 bases, V lost 3 bases, and 8 bases had no gene match. The CDR3 loop is CASSFRLAGDPEQYF. DNA of the CDR3: TGTGCCAGCAGCTTTAGGCTAGCGGGAGATCCCGAGCAGTACTTC.

This clone occurred once. The chain links TRBV7-9 to TRBJ2-4, with D maybe TRBD1 (5 bases). Per the germline V gene, CDR1 is SEHNR and CDR2 is FQNEAQ (reference sequence). The CDR3 contains 17 residues. V shed 1 base and J shed 1 base, with 14 bases lying between them. Written as DNA, the CDR3 is TGTGCCAGCAGCTTAGGGATTGGGGCTATGGCCAAAAACATTCAGTACTTC. As protein: CASSLGIGAMAKNIQYF.

V is TRBV29-1 and J is TRBJ1-1; 7 bases are shared with TRBD1. The CDR3 is made up of 15 amino acids. V was clipped by 6 bases and J by 5 bases; unmatched bases: 15. CDR1 SQVTM and CDR2 ANQGSEA come from the germline V gene. CDR3: CSVGGEGGLGTEAFF. CDR3 coding DNA: TGCAGCGTGGGCGGGGAAGGGGGCCTCGGAACTGAAGCTTTCTTT.

This clone was observed a few times. The chain couples TRBV7-2 to TRBJ2-7; D is unclear. Trimming stripped 1 base from V and 3 bases from J, with 10 bases between. CDR1 and CDR2 (germline): SGHTA, FQGNSA. The CDR3 loop spans 14 amino acids. CDR3 amino acids: CASSLGHIVYEQYF. The CDR3, as DNA: TGTGCCAGCAGCTTAGGGCATATCGTCTACGAGCAGTACTTC.

This chain connects TRBV12-3 or TRBV12-4 to TRBJ1-6, with D maybe TRBD1 (5 bases). The length of the CDR3 is 13 residues. V lost 4 bases and J lost 8, with 9 bases in between. This chain's CDR3 is CASSSGGDSPLHF. CDR3 bases: TGTGCCAGCAGTTCGGGGGGGGATTCACCCCTCCACTTT.

J is TRBJ2-5 and V is TRBV7-3; D is unclear. Trimming shortened V by 2 bases and J by 0 bases, and 10 bases separated the two germline ends. This CDR3 has 15 amino acids. Germline values: CDR1 SGHTA, CDR2 FQGTGA. In nucleotides, the CDR3 is TGTGCCAGCAGCTTACTAGGAACCAACCAAGAGACCCAGTACTTC. The encoded protein is CASSLLGTNQETQYF.

This chain connects TRBV4-1 to TRBJ2-3, with 7 bases fitting TRBD2. CDR1 and CDR2 from the germline V gene are MGHRA and YSYEKL. J was trimmed by 6 bases and V by 5 bases; bases with no gene match: 20. This CDR3 has 18 residues. CDR3 sequence (DNA): TGCGCCAGCAGCAGCACCGGAGCGGGGAGGTACAATCTCGATACGCAGTATTTT. Protein sequence: CASSSTGAGRYNLDTQYF.

The chain employs TRBV11-3 and TRBJ2-1; 16 bases line up with TRBD2. V shed 1 base, J shed 7 bases, and the junction held 10 bases outside the gene matches. This CDR3 has 19 residues. Looked up from germline, CDR1 is SGHNT and CDR2 is YENEEA. The CDR3 DNA reads as TGTGCCAGCAGCTTAGCCGGGACTAGCGGGGGGGCCCGGGGGAATGAGCAGTTCTTC. It is translated as CASSLAGTSGGARGNEQFF.

The gene calls are TRBV9 and TRBJ1-3; D unclear. Trimming removed 2 bases from V and 2 bases from J, with 11 bases in between. Per germline, CDR1 SGDLS and CDR2 YYNGEE. The CDR3 covers 15 residues. CDR3 in amino acids: CASSVEGRTGNTIYF. CDR3 coding DNA: TGTGCCAGCAGCGTTGAGGGAAGGACTGGAAACACCATATATTTT.

The chain has TRBV7-2 and TRBJ2-7; TRBD1 agrees at 11 bases. The CDR3 consists of 16 residues. CDR1 is SGHTA and CDR2 is FQGNSA in the germline V gene. V gave up 1 base and J gave up 4 bases; unmatched junction bases: 6. The CDR3 sequence: CASSLVRTGGLYEQYF. The CDR3 coding sequence is TGTGCCAGCAGCTTAGTCCGGACAGGGGGCCTGTACGAGCAGTACTTC. Full variable domain (outside the CDR3, taken from reference TRBV7-2 and TRBJ2-7): GAGVSQSPSNKVTEKGKDVELRCDPISGHTALYWYRQSLGQGLEFLIYFQGNSAPDKSGLPSDRFSAERTGGSVSTLTIQRTQQEDSAVYLCASSLVRTGGLYEQYFGPGTRLTVT.

The chain combines TRBV30 with TRBJ2-5; 10 bases are a match to TRBD2. From germline, CDR1 is GTSNPN and CDR2 SVGIG (reference sequence). This CDR3 is built from 15 residues. The junction had 8 bases not matched to a gene; V was cut back by 2 bases and J by 5 bases. The DNA of the CDR3 is TGTGCCTGGAGTTTATCAGCGGGGGGGCTGGAGACCCAGTACTTC. Translation: CAWSLSAGGLETQYF.

CDR3 nucleotides: TGTGCCAGCTCACCCCAGGGAACTGGAAACACCATATATTTT. Translation gives CASSPQGTGNTIYF. This chain uses TRBV18 with TRBJ1-3; tentatively, D is TRBD1 (5 bases). Trimming stripped 3 bases from V and 2 bases from J, with 8 bases between. The CDR3 is 14 amino acids. CDR1 KGHSH and CDR2 LQKENI come from the germline V gene.

This clone was picked up a small number of times. The rearrangement links TRBV18 to TRBJ2-7, with 9 bases lining up with TRBD1. From germline, CDR1 is KGHSH and CDR2 LQKENI. This CDR3 contains 14 residues. Trimming cost V 3 bases and J 2 bases; bases outside gene matches: 2. The CDR3 sequence: CASSPGQGPYEQYF. The CDR3 bases are TGTGCCAGCTCACCGGGACAGGGCCCCTACGAGCAGTACTTC.

The chain combines TRBV5-4 with TRBJ1-2; a weak D match, TRBD1 (6 bases). The V gene lost 4 bases and the J gene lost 8 bases, with 24 bases spanning the gap. CDR3 size: 16 residues. Germline lookup yields CDR1 SGHNT and CDR2 YYREEE (reference sequence). CDR3 in amino acids: CASSQVVHGGPVGYTF. The DNA for the CDR3 is TGTGCCAGCAGCCAAGTGGTCCACGGGGGGCCGGTAGGCTACACCTTC.

The chain carries TRBV11-3 and TRBJ2-6, with 7 bases that match TRBD1. The trim removed 8 bases at V and 3 bases at J, leaving 16 bases unmatched. The CDR3 totals 18 residues. The germline gives CDR1 SGHNT, CDR2 YENEEA. This CDR3 is CASRRMLQGVFGANVLTF. CDR3 nucleotide sequence: TGTGCCAGCCGCCGTATGCTCCAGGGGGTTTTTGGGGCCAACGTCCTGACTTTC.

This sequence joins TRBV7-2 and TRBJ1-2; D is perhaps TRBD1 (6 bases). The CDR3 length is 14 residues. The V end lost 4 bases, the J end lost 7 bases, and 16 bases lay between the germline ends. Per the germline V gene, CDR1 is SGHTA and CDR2 is FQGNSA. The chain's CDR3 is CASSSRSTGPGYTF. The CDR3 nucleotides read TGTGCCAGCAGCTCCCGCAGCACAGGGCCTGGCTACACCTTC.

The chain links TRBV5-6 to TRBJ1-2; D gene ambiguous. There are 13 residues in the CDR3. V was cut by 4 bases and J by 2 bases, with 9 bases left in between. Germline V gene sequence: CDR1 SGHDT, CDR2 YYEEEE. CDR3 in DNA: TGTGCCAGCAGCGCTGGGAGAAACTATGGCTACACCTTC. The encoded protein is CASSAGRNYGYTF.

This chain connects TRBV2 to TRBJ2-5, with D tentatively TRBD1 (5 bases). CDR3 length: 18 amino acids. Germline CDR1 SNHLY, CDR2 FYNNEI. Between the trimmed V and J ends, which lost 0 bases and 4 bases, there was a span of 21 bases. As DNA, the CDR3 is TGTGCCAGCAGTGAAGCCGGAACCTCTTGGACAAGTTTAGAGACCCAGTACTTC. Protein: CASSEAGTSWTSLETQYF. Together with reference TRBV2 and TRBJ2-5, the CDR3 gives the full variable domain: EPEVTQTPSHQVTQMGQEVILRCVPISNHLYFYWYRQILGQKVEFLVSFYNNEISEKSEIFDDQFSVERPDGSNFTLKIRSTKLEDSAMYFCASSEAGTSWTSLETQYFGPGTRLLVL.

The chain recombines TRBV6-5 with TRBJ2-1; 7 nucleotides line up with TRBD1. V gave up 2 bases and J gave up 8 bases; unmatched junction bases: 9. The CDR3 length is 15 residues. Germline CDR1 MNHEY, CDR2 SVGAGI. CDR3 nucleotides: TGTGCCAGCAGTTACGCCCCGGACAGGCCCCATGAGCAGTTCTTC. Translating it yields CASSYAPDRPHEQFF.

This chain uses TRBV27 with TRBJ2-5; D is ambiguous. Germline V gene lookup returns CDR1 MNHEY and CDR2 SMNVEV (reference sequence). The CDR3 totals 13 residues. V gave up 2 bases and J gave up 0 bases, with 4 bases separating them. CDR3 nucleotide sequence: TGTGCCAGCAGTTTAGGCAACCAAGAGACCCAGTACTTC. As protein: CASSLGNQETQYF.

This chain links TRBV19 with TRBJ1-2, with D tentatively TRBD1 (5 bases). V was pared by 6 bases and J by 0 bases, with 14 bases between. The CDR3 runs 15 residues. The germline V gene encodes CDR1 LNHDA and CDR2 SQIVND (reference sequence). Here the CDR3 DNA reads TGTGCCAGTAGCCCAAGCGGGGGGGCTAACTATGGCTACACCTTC. Translated, it gives CASSPSGGANYGYTF.

The CDR3: CASSLRLAGGQGELFF. The CDR3 DNA follows: TGCGCCAGCAGCTTACGACTAGCGGGAGGGCAGGGGGAGCTGTTTTTT. The rearrangement uses TRBV5-1 and TRBJ2-2; 14 bases map to TRBD2. V dropped 2 bases and J dropped 8; count of bases not matched to a gene: 5. The CDR3 contains 16 residues. Per germline, CDR1 SGHRS and CDR2 YFSETQ.

The chain employs TRBV7-8 and TRBJ1-2, with 8 bases that match TRBD1. Per germline, CDR1 SGHVS and CDR2 FQNEAQ. Trimming at V came to 5 bases and at J to 7 bases, leaving 6 bases not matched to a gene. The CDR3 consists of 13 residues. In DNA form, the CDR3 reads TGTGCCAGCAGCGAGGACAGGGTCCCTGGCTACACCTTC. It encodes CASSEDRVPGYTF.

The genes are TRBV19 and TRBJ1-4; D unresolved. The CDR3 is made up of 13 amino acids. The germline CDR1 and CDR2 sequences are LNHDA and SQIVND (reference sequence). Trimming pared 3 bases from V and 8 bases from J, leaving 10 bases between. CDR3 sequence: CASSIQAGEKLFF. The CDR3 DNA follows: TGTGCCAGTAGTATTCAGGCGGGGGAAAAACTGTTTTTT.

The rearrangement uses TRBV5-1 and TRBJ1-6; no firm D call. Trimming pared 4 bases from V and 2 bases from J, leaving 7 bases between. Germline V lookup: CDR1 SGHRS, CDR2 YFSETQ. The CDR3 covers 14 residues. The DNA for the CDR3 is TGCGCCAGCAGCAGCGTTCCCTATAATTCACCCCTCCACTTT. This codes for CASSSVPYNSPLHF.